One and the same sample provided the 30 T cell receptor beta chains below, sequenced in a study of cytomegalovirus exposure and HLA in healthy donors. PCR was performed using 60 Vbeta and 13 Jbeta primers. TCRdb's table, derived via immunoSEQ multiplex PCR, lists solely in-frame clones and lacks some. The repertoire includes about 99,000 clones, around 77% of them detected once, and 3.4% sits in the top ten. The sample was PBMCs. The receptor set was obtained from a man aged 35 to 55 in good health and CMV-seronegative.

This clone was detected once. V and J are TRBV19 and TRBJ1-5; 9 nucleotides agree with TRBD1. The V gene end was trimmed by 5 bases and the J gene end by 0 bases; junction bases not matched to a gene: 2. The CDR3 totals 15 residues. The germline V gene has CDR1 LNHDA and CDR2 SQIVND (reference sequence). CDR3 in DNA: TGTGCCAGTAGTCGGGACAGGGCTAGCAATCAGCCCCAGCATTTT. Translating gives CASSRDRASNQPQHF.

With respect to this clone: The same CDR3 arises from other DNA sequences in this sample as well. The chain combines TRBV5-4 with TRBJ2-1; perhaps TRBD2 as D (6 bases). The germline gives CDR1 SGHNT, CDR2 YYREEE (reference sequence). Trimming removed 4 bases from V and 0 bases from J, with 14 bases in between. The CDR3 length is 16 residues. In DNA, the CDR3 is TGTGCCAGCAGCCCGACTAGTGGGGGCTCCTACAATGAGCAGTTCTTC. It is translated as CASSPTSGGSYNEQFF.

The chain uses TRBV30 and TRBJ1-5; no clear D. This CDR3 region has 13 residues. Germline assignment: CDR1 GTSNPN and CDR2 SVGIG (reference sequence). Deletions cut 0 bases from V and 7 bases from J, with 10 bases between. The CDR3: CAWSVGGMQPQHF. DNA for the CDR3: TGTGCCTGGAGTGTAGGAGGGATGCAGCCCCAGCATTTT.

This rearrangement joins TRBV14 to TRBJ1-1; 7 bases align to TRBD1. Germline trimming cut 6 bases from V and 5 bases from J; bases unmatched to any gene: 6. This CDR3 comprises 13 residues. Germline V lookup: CDR1 SGHDN, CDR2 FVKESK. Here the CDR3 reads CASSLGQRTEAFF. In DNA, the CDR3 is TGTGCCAGCAGTCTGGGACAGAGAACTGAAGCTTTCTTT.

The rearrangement joins TRBV14 to TRBJ1-1, with 8 nucleotides matching TRBD1. Germline V gene data show CDR1 as SGHDN and CDR2 as FVKESK. V was clipped by 4 bases and J by 1 base; unmatched bases: 2. CDR3 length: 14 amino acids. DNA of the CDR3: TGTGCCAGCAGCCTCGGACAGGGGAACACTGAAGCTTTCTTT. This encodes CASSLGQGNTEAFF.

The gene calls are TRBV4-1 and TRBJ2-7; D is possibly TRBD1 (6 bases). Germline values: CDR1 MGHRA, CDR2 YSYEKL. Trimming took off 4 bases at V and 3 bases at J, with 16 bases between the two ends. This CDR3 has 15 amino acids. CDR3 amino acids: CASSRIPDRSYEQYF. CDR3 sequence (DNA): TGCGCCAGCAGCCGGATCCCGGACAGAAGCTACGAGCAGTACTTC.

As to this clone: The identical CDR3 is also encoded by other nucleotide sequences in the sample. The rearrangement links TRBV6-1 to TRBJ1-2, with D possibly matching TRBD1 (5 bases). The CDR3 sequence is 12 residues long. With 2 bases removed from V and 8 bases from J, the gap between germline ends came to 9 bases. Germline-derived CDR1 and CDR2 are MNHNS and SASEGT. The CDR3 bases are TGTGCCAGCAGTGAACGGGGGTACGGCTACACCTTC. Its protein product is CASSERGYGYTF.

The gene calls are TRBV5-4 and TRBJ1-2, with 10 nucleotides matching TRBD1. Unmatched junction bases numbered 8, after V lost 4 bases and J lost 8 bases. This CDR3 is 14 amino acids long. From germline, CDR1 is SGHNT and CDR2 YYREEE (reference sequence). CDR3 in amino acids: CASSGDRGQWGYTF. In DNA, the CDR3 is TGTGCCAGCAGCGGGGACAGGGGCCAGTGGGGCTACACCTTC.

This clone was picked up one time. The chain carries TRBV5-1 and TRBJ1-1; 7 nucleotides align to TRBD1. Germline V CDR1 and CDR2: SGHRS, YFSETQ. The CDR3 totals 15 residues. V trimming: 3 bases; J trimming: 2 bases; junction bases outside the gene matches: 7. CDR3 nucleotide sequence: TGCGCCAGCAGCTGGGGGGACAGACCAAACACTGAAGCTTTCTTT. Protein sequence: CASSWGDRPNTEAFF.

CDR3 coding DNA: TGTGCAAGTCGCGCCTACTGTCCTATCTACGAGCAGTACTTC. Translated: CASRAYCPIYEQYF. The V and J genes are TRBV12-2 and TRBJ2-7; the table's D call TRBD2 went unverified against the DNA. TRBV12-2 is classified as a pseudogene. The CDR3 sequence is 14 residues long.

The rearrangement links TRBV5-4 to TRBJ1-2; 7 nucleotides align to TRBD1. This CDR3 contains 11 residues. CDR1 is SGHNT, CDR2 YYREEE, per germline (reference sequence). The V and J ends lost 7 bases and 6 bases, in that order; junction bases with no gene match: 3. CDR3 coding DNA: TGTGCCAGCGCAACAGGGGATGGCTACACCTTC. It yields the protein CASATGDGYTF.

The chain is built from TRBV5-1 and TRBJ2-3, with TRBD2 matching 7 bases. There are 16 residues in the CDR3. Trimming cost V 0 bases and J 4 bases; bases outside gene matches: 8. From germline, CDR1 is SGHRS and CDR2 YFSETQ. The CDR3 sequence: CASSLEARGDSDTQYF. DNA for the CDR3: TGCGCCAGCAGCTTGGAGGCCCGGGGGGACTCAGATACGCAGTATTTT.

J is TRBJ2-1 and V is TRBV2; 8 bases line up with TRBD2. V dropped 4 bases and J dropped 4; count of bases not matched to a gene: 3. Germline assignment: CDR1 SNHLY and CDR2 FYNNEI. The CDR3 has 14 residues. The CDR3 region has the DNA TGTGCCAGCAGTGCGGCGGGAGGATACAATGAGCAGTTCTTC. As protein: CASSAAGGYNEQFF.

The gene calls are TRBV7-3 and TRBJ2-3, with D perhaps TRBD2 (6 bases). Trimming shortened V by 1 base and J by 4 bases, and 12 bases separated the two germline ends. The germline gives CDR1 SGHTA, CDR2 FQGTGA. CDR3 size: 15 residues. The CDR3 coding sequence is TGTGCCAGCAGCTTAAGGGCGGGGAAGGCAGATACGCAGTATTTT. Translating it yields CASSLRAGKADTQYF.

The chain couples TRBV4-1 to TRBJ2-3; D possibly corresponds to TRBD2 (6 bases). Between the trimmed V and J ends, which lost 4 bases and 4 bases, there was a span of 9 bases. Germline V CDR1 and CDR2: MGHRA, YSYEKL. The CDR3 runs 13 residues. The chain's CDR3 is CASSLRLADTQYF. In DNA form, the CDR3 reads TGCGCCAGCAGCCTTCGACTAGCAGATACGCAGTATTTT.

The chain employs TRBV28 and TRBJ2-3; D not certain. V was trimmed by 7 bases and J by 4 bases, leaving 9 bases between them. CDR1 MDHEN and CDR2 SYDVKM come from the germline V gene. The length of the CDR3 is 12 residues. In nucleotides, the CDR3 is TGTGCCAGCACGGCGGCGTCAGATACGCAGTATTTT. Its translation is CASTAASDTQYF.

In its sample, this clone was seen once. J is TRBJ2-7 and V is TRBV6-5; 10 bases line up with TRBD2. CDR3 size: 14 residues. After removal of 5 bases from V and 2 bases from J, the junction contained 3 bases not matched to a gene. CDR1 is MNHEY and CDR2 is SVGAGI in the germline V gene. The DNA for the CDR3 is TGTGCCAGCAGTAAAGCGGGAGGGCCCTACGAGCAGTACTTC. Its protein is CASSKAGGPYEQYF.

This clone appeared once. The chain uses TRBV7-9 and TRBJ2-2; D uncertain. The CDR3 extends over 14 amino acids. V was clipped by 1 base and J by 3 bases, with 6 bases between them. CDR1 is SEHNR and CDR2 is FQNEAQ in the germline V gene (reference sequence). CDR3 protein: CASSLERDTGELFF. CDR3 bases: TGTGCCAGCAGCTTAGAAAGAGACACCGGGGAGCTGTTTTTT. Combining the CDR3 with reference TRBV7-9 and TRBJ2-2 gives the whole variable domain DTGVSQNPRHKITKRGQNVTFRCDPISEHNRLYWYRQTLGQGPEFLTYFQNEAQLEKSRLLSDRFSAERPKGSFSTLEIQRTEQGDSAMYLCASSLERDTGELFFGEGSRLTVL.

The V and J genes are TRBV2 and TRBJ1-2; TRBD1 might be the D (6 bases). CDR1 is SNHLY and CDR2 is FYNNEI in the germline V gene. V was trimmed by 6 bases and J by 3 bases, leaving 11 bases between them. This CDR3 region has 13 residues. The CDR3 region is CASSPGQHYGYTF. The CDR3 coding sequence is TGTGCCAGCAGCCCCGGACAGCACTATGGCTACACCTTC.

CDR3 sequence: CASSLEGGLQSSYNSPLHF. For the CDR3, the DNA is TGTGCCAGCAGCTTAGAGGGGGGACTCCAGAGCTCCTATAATTCACCCCTCCACTTT. V gene TRBV11-2 combines with J gene TRBJ1-6; possible D gene TRBD1, 5 bases. Germline V gene data show CDR1 as SGHAT and CDR2 as FQNNGV. V lost 0 bases and J 0 bases, leaving 15 bases between the germline ends. This CDR3 is built from 19 residues.

Regarding this clone: A read error may account for a junction end that differs from germline. V and J are TRBV5-4 and TRBJ2-7; 8 bases are shared with TRBD1. CDR3 length: 15 residues. Germline V gene sequence: CDR1 SGHNT, CDR2 YYREEE (reference sequence). The CDR3 protein is CASSLDQGASFEQYF. In DNA form, the CDR3 reads TGTGCCAGCAGCTTGGACCAGGGGGCATCCTTCGAGCAGTACTTC.

The chain has TRBV7-2 and TRBJ2-1; TRBD1 matches 7 bases. Per germline, CDR1 SGHTA and CDR2 FQGNSA. Germline trimming cut 3 bases from V and 0 bases from J; bases unmatched to any gene: 2. This CDR3 spans 15 amino acids. In DNA form, the CDR3 reads TGTGCCAGCAGCTTTGGGACAGTCTCCTACAATGAGCAGTTCTTC. Translating gives CASSFGTVSYNEQFF.

The chain joins TRBV5-1 to TRBJ1-1; the match to TRBD1 covers 11 bases. CDR1 SGHRS and CDR2 YFSETQ come from the germline V gene. CDR3 length: 14 residues. Trimming cost V 4 bases and J 3 bases; bases outside gene matches: 2. The chain's CDR3 is CASSGQGAYTEAFF. In DNA form, the CDR3 reads TGCGCCAGCAGCGGACAGGGGGCATACACTGAAGCTTTCTTT.

The chain links TRBV18 to TRBJ1-5, with D uncertain. This CDR3 contains 15 residues. CDR1 and CDR2 (germline): KGHSH, LQKENI. Trimming pared 3 bases from V and 3 bases from J, leaving 12 bases between. CDR3: CASSPNTGPNQPQHF. For the CDR3, the DNA is TGTGCCAGCTCACCCAATACGGGTCCCAATCAGCCCCAGCATTTT.

The CDR3 loop reads CASSLGATATEKLFF. DNA for the CDR3: TGTGCCAGCAGCTTGGGTGCGACAGCCACTGAAAAACTGTTTTTT. The chain employs TRBV5-6 and TRBJ1-4, with D possibly being TRBD1 (5 bases). Germline V gene lookup returns CDR1 SGHDT and CDR2 YYEEEE. The CDR3 extends over 15 amino acids. With 0 bases removed from V and 7 bases from J, the gap between germline ends came to 13 bases.

The gene calls are TRBV6-5 and TRBJ2-7; 10 bases align to TRBD1. The CDR3 is made up of 15 amino acids. CDR1 and CDR2 (germline): MNHEY, SVGAGI. Losses at the gene ends were 2 bases for V and 6 bases for J; bases not matched to a gene: 7. CDR3 sequence reads: CASSYPGQGVFEQYF. CDR3 in DNA: TGTGCCAGCAGTTACCCCGGACAGGGGGTTTTCGAGCAGTACTTC.

The CDR3 loop is CASSNTDRGNSPLHF. The CDR3 nucleotides are TGTGCCAGCAGTAATACGGACAGGGGTAATTCACCCCTCCACTTT. This chain uses TRBV27 with TRBJ1-6; 9 bases fit TRBD1. V gave up 5 bases and J gave up 6 bases; unmatched junction bases: 5. The CDR3 has 15 residues. In germline, CDR1 is MNHEY, CDR2 SMNVEV (reference sequence).

The V call is TRBV15, the J call TRBJ2-7, with a tentative D call TRBD1 (6 bases). V dropped 5 bases and J dropped 1 base, with 12 bases sitting between them. Per the germline V gene, CDR1 is LNHNV and CDR2 is YYDKDF (reference sequence). The CDR3 runs 14 residues. The CDR3: CATSRGGGSYEQYF. The CDR3 DNA follows: TGTGCCACCAGCCGTGGGGGCGGGTCCTACGAGCAGTACTTC.

This clone was detected a few times. CDR3 in amino acids: CASSFVQRGTGLDGYTF. In DNA, the CDR3 is TGTGCCAGCAGCTTCGTCCAGCGCGGGACGGGCCTAGACGGCTACACCTTC. The V gene is TRBV7-9, the J gene TRBJ1-2; D might be TRBD1 (5 bases). Trimming shortened V by 3 bases and J by 8 bases, and 25 bases separated the two germline ends. CDR3 size: 17 residues. From germline, CDR1 is SEHNR and CDR2 FQNEAQ (reference sequence).

The chain combines TRBV5-1 with TRBJ2-2; maybe TRBD2 (7 bases). The length of the CDR3 is 15 residues. With 3 bases removed from V and 5 bases from J, the gap between germline ends came to 14 bases. Germline values: CDR1 SGHRS, CDR2 YFSETQ. The CDR3 DNA is TGCGCCAGCAGCTGGTCCGGGGGGCGAACCGGGGAGCTGTTTTTT. It encodes CASSWSGGRTGELFF.